What follows are 10 T cell receptor beta chains derived from one specimen sequenced in a study of regulatory T cells in long-lasting Graves disease (dated by TCRdb to the early 2020s). Reading the label with the study, this specimen's time point is: newly diagnosed GD, antithyroid drugs for less than 3 months. For both TCR sequencing and RNA sequencing, RNA was extracted from PBMCs in TRIzol. The library was prepared using multiplex PCR. For sequencing, an Illumina HiSeq 4000 was employed. CDR3 regions were amplified by Arm-PCR with iRepertoire HTBI primers to construct TCR beta libraries. TCRdb handled the public reads itself, with Q25 trimming in fastp and clone calling in MiXCR, and kept productive beta chains. A single entry per CDR3 protein holds the most common genes and DNA from its merged rows. The sample table contains 200,000 to 250,000 distinct CDR3 sequences; only one count was recorded for approximately 18% of them. Of the sample, approximately 10% falls within the top ten clones.

This sample also belongs to another study, concerning T cells in Graves' hyperthyroidism and ophthalmopathy.

The sample consisted of peripheral blood mononuclear cells (PBMCs), taken at new diagnosis, from a patient treated with antithyroid drugs. The origin of the receptors is a woman aged 25 to 39 with Graves disease. Donor details come from another sample of the same person, matched by shared clones.

This clonotype was counted many times. The gene calls are TRBV28 and TRBJ2-5, with D tentatively TRBD1 or TRBD2 (6 bases each). There are 16 residues in the CDR3. The germline CDR1 and CDR2 sequences are MDHEN and SYDVKM. Trimming stripped 6 bases from V and 1 base from J, with 18 bases between. In nucleotides, the CDR3 is TGTGCCAGCAGCCCCTCGGGGGCCGTGATCCAAGAGACCCAGTACTTC. It translates to CASSPSGAVIQETQYF.

This clonotype has a count of ten or more. This sequence joins TRBV5-1 and TRBJ2-7; 9 positions match TRBD2. The germline gives CDR1 SGHRS, CDR2 YFSETQ. The CDR3 is 15 amino acids. Losses at the gene ends were 5 bases for V and 0 bases for J; bases not matched to a gene: 6. The CDR3 DNA reads TGCGCCAGCAGGACGAGGACTAGCGACTCCTACGAGCAGTACTTC. Protein sequence: CASRTRTSDSYEQYF. Variable domain in full (rest from reference TRBV5-1 and TRBJ2-7): KAGVTQTPRYLIKTRGQQVTLSCSPISGHRSVSWYQQTPGQGLQFLFEYFSETQRNKGNFPGRFSGRQFSNSRSEMNVSTLELGDSALYLCASRTRTSDSYEQYFGPGTRLTVT.

This clonotype was counted many times. CDR3 sequence (DNA): TGTGCCAGCAGTCGTCTACGGACTACTAATGAGCAGTTCTTC. As protein: CASSRLRTTNEQFF. V is TRBV12-3 or TRBV12-4 and J is TRBJ2-1, with a tentative D call TRBD2 (6 bases). V was trimmed by 5 bases and J by 7 bases, leaving 15 bases between them. CDR3 length: 14 residues.

The V gene is TRBV28, the J gene TRBJ2-5; TRBD1 is a possible D gene (5 bases). Germline CDR1 reads MDHEN; CDR2 reads SYDVKM. V lost 3 bases and J lost 5, with 19 bases in between. The CDR3 runs to 16 residues. The CDR3 here is CASSFSPAVDSETQYF. CDR3 sequence (DNA): TGTGCCAGCAGTTTTAGTCCCGCGGTTGACAGCGAGACCCAGTACTTC.

Worth noting for this clonotype: This likely stems from a read error, as it lies one base from a far larger clone. The chain has TRBV2 and TRBJ2-5; 8 bases fit TRBD1. The length of the CDR3 is 15 residues. From germline, CDR1 is SNHLY and CDR2 FYNNEI. J gave up 2 bases and V 4 bases, and 6 bases lay outside the gene matches. The CDR3 sequence: CASSAATGGQETQYF. CDR3 coding DNA: TGTGCCAGCAGTGCGGCCACAGGGGGGCAAGAGACCCAGTACTTC.

This clonotype showed up many times. The chain uses TRBV12-3 or TRBV12-4 and TRBJ2-2; 10 bases map to TRBD2. V shed 9 bases and J 7 bases; nucleotides not matched to a gene: 8. The CDR3 spans 14 residues. The CDR3, as DNA: TGTGCCAGTTTAGCGGGGGGACCGGGCGGGGAGCTGTTTTTT. Translating gives CASLAGGPGGELFF.

This clonotype was seen a few times. A much larger clone differs by one base, so this may be a read error. The CDR3 nucleotides are TGTGCCAGCCGGGCTAGCGGTTTATACGAGCAGTACTTC. Translation: CASRASGLYEQYF. V and J are TRBV27 and TRBJ2-7, with 7 bases aligning to TRBD2. The CDR3 covers 13 residues. Germline loops: CDR1 MNHEY, CDR2 SMNVEV (reference sequence). J was trimmed by 4 bases and V by 8 bases; bases with no gene match: 8.

This clonotype was recorded at least ten times. The chain recombines TRBV20-1 with TRBJ1-5; 7 bases fit TRBD1. Germline loops: CDR1 DFQATT, CDR2 SNEGSKA (reference sequence). Trimming removed 0 bases from V and 5 bases from J; junction bases left unmatched: 7. This CDR3 comprises 15 residues. The CDR3 is CSARDSGTEHQPQHF. CDR3 DNA sequence: TGCAGTGCTAGAGATTCGGGGACAGAACATCAGCCCCAGCATTTT.

J is TRBJ1-4 and V is TRBV27, with a weak D call TRBD1 (6 bases). Germline assignment: CDR1 MNHEY and CDR2 SMNVEV (reference sequence). V shed 8 bases and J shed 3 bases, with 13 bases lying between them. This CDR3 has 14 residues. The CDR3, as DNA: TGTGCCAGCGGTCGGGGGGGCGCTAATGAAAAACTGTTTTTT. Translated, it gives CASGRGGANEKLFF.

This clonotype was observed at least ten times. The rearrangement links TRBV2 to TRBJ2-5, with 12 bases fitting TRBD2. Germline V CDR1 and CDR2: SNHLY, FYNNEI. J lost 2 bases, V lost 6 bases, and 4 bases had no gene match. CDR3 length equals 15 residues. The CDR3 sequence: CASSGTSGSQETQYF. The CDR3 DNA reads TGTGCCAGCAGCGGGACTAGCGGGTCGCAAGAGACCCAGTACTTC.